Shown below are 29 T cell receptor beta chains from a single sample sequenced in a study of T cells in Graves' hyperthyroidism and ophthalmopathy (dated by TCRdb to about 2019). The receptor library was made with multiplex PCR. Instrument on record: Illumina HiSeq 2000. Amplification of TCR beta CDR3 regions was carried out from RNA transcripts. The first round of RT-PCR for the TCR CDR3 was performed with the HTBI primer set and the Qiagen OneStep RT-PCR kit. TCRdb took the public reads, trimmed them with fastp at Q25, ran MiXCR for clone calling and kept in-frame beta chains. Under each unique CDR3 protein, matching rows form one entry showing the most common genes and DNA. Here the sample has about 520,000 distinct CDR3 sequences; around 21% occur a single time. The ten largest clonotypes hold 26% of the sample. Material: blood. All receptors come from a man younger than 35 with Graves' hyperthyroidism.

Only a few counts were recorded for this clonotype. The chain employs TRBV3-1 and TRBJ2-7; maybe TRBD1 (5 bases). Germline CDR1 is LGHDT and CDR2 is YNNKEL (reference sequence). V dropped 4 bases and J dropped 5 bases, with 15 bases sitting between them. The CDR3 runs to 14 residues. The CDR3: CASSPARVPHEQYF. The CDR3 DNA is TGTGCCAGCAGCCCCGCCAGGGTTCCCCACGAGCAGTACTTC.

This clonotype was seen repeatedly, ten times or more. J is TRBJ2-7 and V is TRBV19, with 8 nucleotides matching TRBD2. From germline, CDR1 is LNHDA and CDR2 SQIVND (reference sequence). Trimming took 3 bases from V and 3 from J; bases not matched to a gene: 4. The CDR3 runs 14 residues. CDR3 sequence reads: CASSIAGGHYEQYF. Written as DNA, the CDR3 is TGTGCCAGTAGTATCGCGGGGGGTCACTACGAGCAGTACTTC.

The chain combines TRBV28 with TRBJ1-2; tentatively, D is TRBD1 (6 bases). Trimming removed 8 bases from V and 4 bases from J, with 20 bases in between. The length of the CDR3 is 15 residues. Germline values: CDR1 MDHEN, CDR2 SYDVKM. The chain's CDR3 is CASHGNREVGYGYTF. The CDR3, as DNA: TGTGCCAGCCACGGGAACAGGGAAGTCGGCTATGGCTACACCTTC.

This clonotype showed up many times. V usage is TRBV28 and J usage is TRBJ1-1; weak D call: TRBD1 (6 bases). V was shortened by 8 bases and J by 3 bases, with 22 bases between the two germline ends. CDR3 length: 16 amino acids. Germline V CDR1 and CDR2: MDHEN, SYDVKM. DNA for the CDR3: TGTGCCAGCGCCGCTGGGACACCCAACGGGGACACTGAAGCTTTCTTT. This translates into CASAAGTPNGDTEAFF.

V is TRBV6-1 and J is TRBJ2-2; the match to TRBD2 covers 8 bases. Per the germline V gene, CDR1 is MNHNS and CDR2 is SASEGT. This CDR3 spans 15 amino acids. Trimming removed 7 bases from V and 0 bases from J; junction bases left unmatched: 4. CDR3 sequence: CASMRGATNTGELFF. CDR3 nucleotides: TGTGCCAGCATGCGGGGGGCCACGAACACCGGGGAGCTGTTTTTT.

The chain employs TRBV20-1 and TRBJ2-7; 11 positions match TRBD2. V gave up 7 bases and J gave up 6 bases; unmatched junction bases: 5. The CDR3 is 12 amino acids. Germline V gives CDR1 DFQATT, CDR2 SNEGSKA (reference sequence). The CDR3 protein is CSVSGRAIEQYV. The CDR3 DNA sequence: TGCAGTGTTAGCGGGAGGGCAATCGAGCAGTACGTC.

This clonotype was recorded many times. J is TRBJ1-1 and V is TRBV29-1; D is possibly TRBD1 (5 bases). Germline CDR1 reads SQVTM; CDR2 reads ANQGSEA. The CDR3 length is 11 residues. V was trimmed by 7 bases and J by 5 bases, leaving 11 bases between them. The CDR3, as DNA: TGCAGCGGGACAAGTGGTACTGAAGCTTTCTTT. Translating gives CSGTSGTEAFF.

Turning to this clonotype: Lacking the conserved final phenylalanine or tryptophan, this CDR3 likely reflects a read error. V usage is TRBV12-3 or TRBV12-4 and J usage is TRBJ2-5; D is unclear. The CDR3 is 16 residues long. V was pared by 5 bases and J by 3 bases, with 19 bases between. CDR3 amino acids: CASSKWETAVEETQYL. CDR3 bases: TGTGCCAGCAGTAAATGGGAAACGGCGGTAGAAGAGACCCAGTACCTC.

The chain joins TRBV12-3 or TRBV12-4 to TRBJ2-5; TRBD2 aligns across 9 bases. After removal of 5 bases from V and 4 bases from J, the junction contained 11 bases not matched to a gene. The CDR3 is made up of 16 amino acids. The CDR3 region is CASSPGAAGGRETQYF. CDR3 bases: TGTGCCAGCAGTCCCGGGGCAGCGGGGGGTCGAGAGACCCAGTACTTC.

At least ten counts were recorded for this clonotype. V gene TRBV12-3 or TRBV12-4 combines with J gene TRBJ1-1; D may be TRBD1 (5 bases). The germline V and J ends were trimmed by 4 bases and 11 bases, with 14 bases remaining between them. This CDR3 spans 12 amino acids. This chain's CDR3 is CASSSSSNRAFF. The CDR3 DNA follows: TGTGCCAGCAGTTCCTCCTCCAACAGGGCTTTCTTT.

The chain carries TRBV12-3 or TRBV12-4 and TRBJ1-2; D possibly corresponds to TRBD1 (5 bases). Trimming left V 7 bases short and J 8 bases short, with 17 bases between. CDR3 length equals 13 residues. The CDR3 here is CASNPRQGDGYTF. In nucleotides, the CDR3 is TGTGCCAGCAACCCGCGGCAGGGCGACGGCTACACCTTC.

This clonotype was found many times. The chain carries TRBV6-1 and TRBJ1-2; D unresolved. Germline CDR1 and CDR2: MNHNS and SASEGT. V lost 5 bases and J 0 bases, leaving 10 bases between the germline ends. CDR3 length: 14 amino acids. CDR3 DNA: TGTGCCAGCAGTCCCGGACGGGCTAACTATGGCTACACCTTC. Translated, it gives CASSPGRANYGYTF.

This clonotype was seen only a few times. V usage is TRBV6-2 or TRBV6-3 and J usage is TRBJ1-1; 7 nucleotides line up with TRBD1. Germline CDR1 and CDR2: MNHEY and SVGEGT. The V and J ends lost 0 bases and 0 bases, in that order; junction bases with no gene match: 10. This CDR3 comprises 18 residues. CDR3 residues: CASSYSAWTGNMNTEAFF. In DNA form, the CDR3 reads TGTGCCAGCAGTTACTCGGCCTGGACAGGCAATATGAACACTGAAGCTTTCTTT.

This clonotype was detected many times. This rearrangement joins TRBV7-2 to TRBJ2-5; D uncertain. The CDR3 covers 12 residues. Trimming stripped 4 bases from V and 5 bases from J, with 8 bases between. Germline-derived CDR1 and CDR2 are SGHTA and FQGNSA. CDR3 nucleotide sequence: TGTGCCAGCAGCTCAGCCCTGGAGACCCAGTACTTC. The encoded protein is CASSSALETQYF.

In this sample, this clonotype turned up many times. A much larger clone lies one base from this, so it may be a read error. CDR3 loop: CASRPGQGIYEQYF. CDR3 DNA: TGTGCCAGCAGACCGGGACAGGGGATCTACGAGCAGTACTTC. The chain is built from TRBV2 and TRBJ2-7; 10 bases fit TRBD1. CDR3 length: 14 residues. Losses at the gene ends were 6 bases for V and 3 bases for J; bases not matched to a gene: 5. In germline, CDR1 is SNHLY, CDR2 FYNNEI.

The chain links TRBV6-5 to TRBJ2-5; D is ambiguous. This CDR3 is built from 14 residues. Per germline, CDR1 MNHEY and CDR2 SVGAGI. V was clipped by 1 base and J by 5 bases, with 11 bases between them. CDR3 sequence (DNA): TGTGCCAGCAGTTACTTCGACTTACGGGAGACCCAGTACTTC. Translating gives CASSYFDLRETQYF.

This clonotype was counted many times. The chain employs TRBV28 and TRBJ2-5; the match to TRBD1 covers 8 bases. V was clipped by 4 bases and J by 4 bases; unmatched bases: 5. The CDR3 has 14 amino acids. Germline lookup yields CDR1 MDHEN and CDR2 SYDVKM. CDR3 in DNA: TGTGCCAGCAGTTCCACAGGGGGAGGAGAGACCCAGTACTTC. It encodes CASSSTGGGETQYF.

As to this clonotype: A read error may explain this, as a much larger clone is one base away. The chain employs TRBV7-8 and TRBJ1-5, with a possible D match to TRBD1 (5 bases). V lost 5 bases and J 6 bases, leaving 17 bases between the germline ends. The CDR3 spans 15 residues. The germline V gene has CDR1 SGHVS and CDR2 FQNEAQ. CDR3 sequence: CASSVRISRGQPQHF. CDR3 coding DNA: TGTGCCAGCAGCGTCCGGATAAGTAGGGGTCAGCCCCAGCATTTT.

This clonotype was seen many times. This sequence joins TRBV2 and TRBJ1-5; D remains unclear. V was shortened by 6 bases and J by 0 bases, with 12 bases between the two germline ends. CDR3 size: 15 residues. Germline assignment: CDR1 SNHLY and CDR2 FYNNEI. CDR3 loop: CASRPMRNSNQPQHF. The CDR3 DNA sequence: TGTGCCAGCAGGCCGATGAGGAATAGCAATCAGCCCCAGCATTTT. Combining the CDR3 with reference TRBV2 and TRBJ1-5 gives the whole variable domain EPEVTQTPSHQVTQMGQEVILRCVPISNHLYFYWYRQILGQKVEFLVSFYNNEISEKSEIFDDQFSVERPDGSNFTLKIRSTKLEDSAMYFCASRPMRNSNQPQHFGDGTRLSIL.

At least ten counts were recorded for this clonotype. This chain joins TRBV6-5 and TRBJ1-5; tentative D call: TRBD1 (5 bases). V was pared by 4 bases and J by 6 bases, with 7 bases between. The CDR3 is 12 amino acids. Germline V gives CDR1 MNHEY, CDR2 SVGAGI. CDR3 sequence reads: CASSSGTQPQHF. The CDR3 nucleotides read TGTGCCAGCAGTTCCGGGACTCAGCCCCAGCATTTT.

The rearrangement uses TRBV11-3 and TRBJ2-7, with D maybe TRBD2 (5 bases). V dropped 1 base and J dropped 2 bases, with 27 bases sitting between them. Germline V gene lookup returns CDR1 SGHNT and CDR2 YENEEA. This CDR3 region has 20 residues. CDR3 loop: CASSLVGAGHDLGFPYEQYF. In nucleotides, the CDR3 is TGTGCCAGCAGCTTAGTTGGCGCGGGCCATGACCTTGGATTCCCCTACGAGCAGTACTTC.

Only a few counts were recorded for this clonotype. V and J are TRBV4-1 and TRBJ1-4, with D hard to call. The V and J ends lost 3 bases and 7 bases respectively, with 12 bases between them. The CDR3 sequence is 14 residues long. Germline lookup yields CDR1 MGHRA and CDR2 YSYEKL. For the CDR3, the DNA is TGCGCCAGCAGCCAGTACGAGGGTGGTGAAAAACTGTTTTTT. Translation gives CASSQYEGGEKLFF.

The rearrangement uses TRBV20-1 and TRBJ2-5; 9 bases match TRBD2. The ends lost 4 bases at V and 4 bases at J; junction bases unmatched: 4. This CDR3 has 13 residues. Germline lookup yields CDR1 DFQATT and CDR2 SNEGSKA (reference sequence). The CDR3 region is CSATLAGAETQYF. CDR3 bases: TGCAGTGCTACTTTAGCGGGAGCAGAGACCCAGTACTTC.

The V and J genes are TRBV6-2 or TRBV6-3 and TRBJ2-7; 8 nucleotides line up with TRBD2. The CDR3 has 16 amino acids. Germline assignment: CDR1 MNHEY and CDR2 SVGEGT. The J segment lost 5 bases and the V segment lost 4 bases, leaving 13 bases of the junction unmatched. DNA for the CDR3: TGTGCCAGCAGTTCTAAATTCCGGACGGGGGGGAACGAGCAGTACTTC. This translates into CASSSKFRTGGNEQYF.

This clonotype was observed at least ten times. The chain carries TRBV5-1 and TRBJ1-2, with 8 nucleotides matching TRBD1. V shed 1 base and J 8 bases; nucleotides not matched to a gene: 13. The germline V gene encodes CDR1 SGHRS and CDR2 YFSETQ. The CDR3 totals 16 residues. The CDR3 DNA reads TGCGCCAGCAGCTTGCCGGCCAGGGGGCAAGATGTAGGCTACACCTTC. It codes for CASSLPARGQDVGYTF.

This clonotype was observed at least ten times. The chain is built from TRBV28 and TRBJ2-7, with 9 bases aligning to TRBD1. Germline CDR1 reads MDHEN; CDR2 reads SYDVKM. V dropped 7 bases and J dropped 3; count of bases not matched to a gene: 7. CDR3 size: 14 residues. The CDR3 bases are TGTGCCAGCAACCAACCGGGACAGGGCTACGAGCAGTACTTC. Translation gives CASNQPGQGYEQYF.

This rearrangement joins TRBV4-2 to TRBJ2-7, with D unresolved. V was shortened by 0 bases and J by 1 base, with 7 bases between the two germline ends. CDR1 is LGHNA and CDR2 is YNFKEQ in the germline V gene. This CDR3 contains 14 residues. CDR3 sequence reads: CASSQDTGSYEQYF. The CDR3 DNA sequence: TGTGCCAGCAGCCAAGATACCGGGTCCTACGAGCAGTACTTC.

This clonotype has ten or more counts. The CDR3 region has the DNA TGTGCCAGCAGTTACGCGCTGGGGTCCTACGAGCAGTACTTC. Protein product: CASSYALGSYEQYF. V is TRBV6-5 and J is TRBJ2-7, with D uncertain. CDR1 MNHEY and CDR2 SVGAGI come from the germline V gene. This CDR3 has 14 amino acids. V was cut by 2 bases and J by 1 base, with 9 bases left in between.

This clonotype occurred many times. The gene calls are TRBV15 and TRBJ1-2; possible D gene TRBD1, 5 bases. This CDR3 spans 14 amino acids. The germline gives CDR1 LNHNV, CDR2 YYDKDF (reference sequence). V was shortened by 0 bases and J by 6 bases, with 11 bases between the two germline ends. The CDR3, as DNA: TGTGCCACCAGCAGAGAGGGGGGGGTCGATGGCTACACCTTC. Protein sequence: CATSREGGVDGYTF.